The present T cell receptor (beta chain) was sequenced within a study of response to subunit inactivated influenza vaccine. TCRdb called the RT-PCR reads again in MiXCR, with one record for every CDR3 protein. The sample holds about 540,000 distinct CDR3 sequences, 20% to 25% seen once. This clonotype has more than one count but fewer than ten. Germline CDR1 and CDR2: ENHRY and SYGVKD. The CDR3 extends over 13 amino acids. Between the trimmed V and J ends, which lost 8 bases and 3 bases, there was a span of 11 bases. The same sample was also used in a study of T cells expressing NK-cell markers. That paper adds: Template switching by 5'RACE with UMIs generated the TCR beta cDNA. Sorted CD3+CD56-NKG2C+, CD3+CD56+NKG2C- and CD3+CD56+NKG2C+ T cells were the source of the TCR beta repertoires. One of eight sequenced donors was HCMV-seronegative; the other seven were seropositive. The contribution of dominant NKG2C+ clonotypes to CD8+ T cells in a handful of donors was roughly 1.0-8%. The same clonotypes also predominated in the CD3+CD56-NKG2C+ fraction of several donors.

This rearrangement joins TRBV10-3 to TRBJ2-1; D uncertain. The specimen comprised CD4+ T cells sorted from PBMCs, sampled roughly 13 days after vaccination. The receptor was isolated from a man aged 45-60 years who received an inactivated influenza vaccine. For the CDR3, the DNA is TGTGCCATCGGAGAACAGAACTACAATGAGCAGTTCTTC. It is translated as CAIGEQNYNEQFF.